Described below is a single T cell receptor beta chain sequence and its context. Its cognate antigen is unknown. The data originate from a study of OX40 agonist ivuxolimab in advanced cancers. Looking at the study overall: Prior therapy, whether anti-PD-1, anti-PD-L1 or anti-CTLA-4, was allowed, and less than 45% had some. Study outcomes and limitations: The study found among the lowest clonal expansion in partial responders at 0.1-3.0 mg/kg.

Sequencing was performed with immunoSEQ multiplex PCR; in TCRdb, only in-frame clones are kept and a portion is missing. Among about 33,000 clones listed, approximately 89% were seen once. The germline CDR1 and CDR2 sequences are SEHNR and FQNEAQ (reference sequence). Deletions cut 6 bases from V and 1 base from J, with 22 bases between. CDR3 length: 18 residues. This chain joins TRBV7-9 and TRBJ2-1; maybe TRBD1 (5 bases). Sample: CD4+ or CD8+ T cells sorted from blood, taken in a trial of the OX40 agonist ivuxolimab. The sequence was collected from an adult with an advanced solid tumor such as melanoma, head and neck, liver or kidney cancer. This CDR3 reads CASRPYGRVKMSYNEQFF. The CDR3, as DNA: TGTGCCAGCAGACCCTATGGCAGGGTCAAGATGTCCTACAATGAGCAGTTCTTC.